This is a list of T cell receptor beta chains from one sample in a study of beta chain features in type 1 diabetes. Generated by immunoSEQ multiplex PCR, the TCRdb table keeps only in-frame clones and is missing some. The sample consists of 600,000 or so clones, around 12% of them appearing once. Material for sequencing was naive CD4+ T cells from blood. The receptors shown here come from a man aged 25 to 45 with type 1 diabetes. CDR3s include the opening cysteine and the closing phenylalanine or tryptophan. D genes are given only for firm matches. Not all rows give a size; the values are once, few, many and, for expanded clones, a class.

V	D	J	size	CDR3	DNA
TRBV9	NA	TRBJ1-1	NA	CASSVGTSGEAFF	TGTGCCAGCAGCGTGGGGACAAGCGGTGAAGCTTTCTTT
TRBV19	NA	TRBJ1-5	NA	CASSPGGTQPQHF	TGTGCCAGTAGCCCGGGGGGGACGCAGCCCCAGCATTTT
TRBV6-5	TRBD2	TRBJ2-7	few	CASNSGRGTYEQYF	TGTGCCAGCAATTCAGGGAGGGGAACCTACGAGCAGTACTTC
TRBV2	NA	TRBJ1-4	NA	CASSDPTVGGEKLFF	TGTGCCAGCAGTGACCCGACAGTGGGAGGTGAAAAACTGTTTTTT
TRBV7-9	NA	TRBJ2-7	NA	CASSSLERTVEQYF	TGTGCCAGCAGCTCCTTAGAGCGGACGGTAGAGCAGTACTTC
TRBV19	NA	TRBJ1-1	few	CASNWGVRTEAFF	TGTGCCAGTAATTGGGGAGTGAGAACTGAAGCTTTCTTT
TRBV18	NA	TRBJ2-7	NA	CASSPPGSEQYF	TGTGCCAGCTCACCCCCCGGAAGCGAGCAGTACTTC
TRBV30	NA	TRBJ2-5	few	CAWSRQDQETQYF	TGTGCCTGGAGTCGGCAAGATCAAGAGACCCAGTACTTC
TRBV19	NA	TRBJ2-1	few	CASSITTGVGEQFF	TGTGCCAGTAGTATAACGACGGGGGTAGGTGAGCAGTTCTTC
TRBV10-2	TRBD2	TRBJ2-1	NA	CASKGSSGGESYNEQFF	TGCGCCAGCAAAGGTTCTAGCGGGGGAGAATCCTACAATGAGCAGTTCTTC
TRBV29-1	NA	TRBJ2-3	few	CSVEGPLTDTQYF	TGCAGCGTTGAGGGCCCTCTCACAGATACGCAGTATTTT
TRBV19	NA	TRBJ2-7	NA	CASSPTGTSYEQYF	TGTGCCAGTAGTCCAACAGGGACCTCCTACGAGCAGTACTTC
TRBV7-2	NA	TRBJ2-6	NA	CASSLEPLSGANVLTF	TGTGCCAGCAGCTTAGAACCGCTCTCTGGGGCCAACGTCCTGACTTTC
TRBV5-4	NA	TRBJ2-7	few	CASSLVGGYEQYF	TGTGCCAGCAGCTTAGTAGGGGGTTACGAGCAGTACTTC
TRBV6-6	NA	TRBJ2-3	NA	CASSLMDTQYF	TGTGCCAGCAGTTTGATGGATACGCAGTATTTT
TRBV11-3	TRBD1	TRBJ1-5	NA	CASSKTGDGNQPQHF	TGTGCCAGCAGCAAGACAGGGGATGGGAATCAGCCCCAGCATTTT
TRBV4-2	NA	TRBJ2-3	NA	CASSPDGVSTDTQYF	TGTGCCAGCAGCCCTGATGGGGTATCCACAGATACGCAGTATTTT
TRBV4-2	NA	TRBJ2-2	few	CASSLDSGELFF	TGTGCCAGCAGCCTCGATAGCGGGGAGCTGTTTTTT
TRBV19	NA	TRBJ1-4	few	CASSSRGGGEKLFF	TGTGCCAGTAGTTCTCGAGGGGGTGGAGAAAAACTGTTTTTT
TRBV7-9	NA	TRBJ2-3	few	CASSSRDHTDTQYF	TGTGCCAGCAGCTCTAGGGACCACACAGATACGCAGTATTTT
TRBV4-2	NA	TRBJ2-7	NA	CASSLVGESYEQYF	TGTGCCAGCAGCTTAGTGGGGGAGTCCTACGAGCAGTACTTC
TRBV19	TRBD1	TRBJ1-2	NA	CAIQTGNYGYTF	TGTGCCATCCAGACAGGGAACTATGGCTACACCTTC
TRBV13	NA	TRBJ2-5	NA	CASSLGGGIQETQYF	TGTGCCAGCAGCTTAGGCGGCGGGATACAAGAGACCCAGTACTTC
TRBV4-2	NA	TRBJ1-5	NA	CASSHSDSFNQPQHF	TGTGCCAGCAGCCATAGTGACAGTTTCAATCAGCCCCAGCATTTT
TRBV29-1	NA	TRBJ2-5	NA	CIVRGQGETQYF	TGCATCGTGCGTGGGCAGGGAGAGACCCAGTACTTC
TRBV13	TRBD1	TRBJ1-2	NA	CASSLRQGPPSF	TGTGCCAGCAGCCTTAGACAGGGACCCCCATCCTTT
TRBV25-1	NA	TRBJ1-6	few	CASSEPQSNSPLHF	TGTGCCAGCAGTGAGCCCCAGAGTAATTCACCCCTCCACTTT
TRBV7-2	NA	TRBJ2-5	NA	CASSLGGGAETQYF	TGTGCCAGCAGCTTAGGAGGGGGGGCTGAGACCCAGTACTTC